In its sample, the clone carrying this TCR beta chain was seen many times. The target antigen is unknown. This specimen belongs to a study of T cells after yellow fever vaccination. The wider study: Each low-cell-number fraction was prepared by means of SMART-Seq v4 Ultra Low Input.

Points from the study as a whole: Post-booster reappearance was seen for most primary-vaccination clones (around 96% CD4, around 90% CD8). Contaminants from the bulk population, in the form of abundant clonotypes, could be found in FACS-sorted repertoires.

Using its own MiXCR run on the 5' RACE reads, TCRdb lists one record per CDR3 protein. The table lists around 140,000 distinct CDR3 sequences, 6.6% of them singletons, with about 0.61% in the top ten. Germline CDR1 reads DFQATT; CDR2 reads SNEGSKA (reference sequence). The CDR3 is made up of 18 amino acids. V shed 4 bases, J shed 2 bases, and the junction held 13 bases outside the gene matches. Sample: CD4+ T cells sorted from PBMCs, taken 10 days after the yellow fever booster vaccination. This receptor was taken from a young man who received the YFV17D yellow fever vaccine. This chain joins TRBV20-1 and TRBJ2-1; 11 positions match TRBD2. Written as DNA, the CDR3 is TGCAGTGCTAAAGGGACTAGCGGAGTTACCGGGGCCTACAATGAGCAGTTCTTC. It yields the protein CSAKGTSGVTGAYNEQFF.